This paragraph reports one T cell receptor (beta chain). Trimming cost V 1 base and J 0 bases, with 10 bases left between them. Germline CDR1 reads LGHDT; CDR2 reads YNNKEL (reference sequence). CDR3 length: 15 amino acids. As processed by the authors: Using reference gene primer amplification, nucleated cell counts were estimated. TCRdb's table, derived via immunoSEQ multiplex PCR, lists solely in-frame clones and lacks some. V, J and clone size are taken as reported in that table, and D and trimming were inferred from the DNA itself. Of some 240,000 clones in the sample, approximately 92% were seen once. These data come from a study of blood T cell repertoires in COVID-19. Overall study: Acute and convalescent COVID-19 samples came from the United States, Italy and Spain. The analysed material was cDNA or gDNA that came from T cells, B-cell-depleted T cells, or PBMCs.

The clonotype was recovered from a woman aged 40 to 50 who had recovered from COVID-19. Input material: peripheral blood. V usage is TRBV3-1 (or the pseudogene TRBV3-2) and J usage is TRBJ2-7, with D uncertain. The chain's CDR3 is CASSQGQLSSYEQYF. The CDR3 DNA sequence: TGTGCCAGCAGCCAAGGGCAACTAAGCTCCTACGAGCAGTACTTC.